The T cell receptor beta chain described here comes from a study of Ad26.COV2.S vaccination and SARS-CoV-2 variants. Study context: Participants got Ad26.COV2.S intramuscularly, once or twice 56 days apart. Notes on the study in general: Spike-specific TCR breadth in vaccine recipients exceeded that seen in placebo recipients.

This CDR3 has 16 residues. The germline V gene has CDR1 MNHNS and CDR2 SASEGT. Trimming took 4 bases from V and 3 from J, leaving 16 bases between them. The treatment is: some 19 received Ad26.COV2.S at low or high dose, single or two shots; roughly five received placebo; per-sample allocation not given. Samples were taken on day 63 after the first vaccine or placebo injection. This clone was seen only once. The antigen is unknown. Sequenced by immunoSEQ multiplex PCR; TCRdb stores in-frame clones only, minus some. The sample shows about 320,000 clones, approximately 86% of them seen only once. The specimen was peripheral blood, collected in a trial of Ad26.COV2.S vaccine versus placebo. V is TRBV6-1 and J is TRBJ1-5, with D unclear. The receptor was isolated from a person between 18 and 60 years old who received the Ad26.COV2.S COVID-19 vaccine or a placebo. The DNA of the CDR3 is TGTGCCAGCAGTGCAAACATCGGTGCACTCAATCAGCCCCAGCATTTT. It yields the protein CASSANIGALNQPQHF.